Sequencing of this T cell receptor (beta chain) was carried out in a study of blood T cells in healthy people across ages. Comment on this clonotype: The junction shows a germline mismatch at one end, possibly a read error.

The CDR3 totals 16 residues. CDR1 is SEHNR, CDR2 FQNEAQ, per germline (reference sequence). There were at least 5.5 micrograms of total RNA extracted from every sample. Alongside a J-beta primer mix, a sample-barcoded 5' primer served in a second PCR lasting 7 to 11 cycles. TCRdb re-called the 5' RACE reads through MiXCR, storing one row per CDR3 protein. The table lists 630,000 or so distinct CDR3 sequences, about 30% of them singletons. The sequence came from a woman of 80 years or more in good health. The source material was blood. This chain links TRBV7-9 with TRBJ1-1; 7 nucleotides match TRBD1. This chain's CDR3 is CVSSSSGTGVNTEAFF. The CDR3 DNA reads TGTGTCAGCAGCTCAAGCGGCACAGGGGTTAACACTGAAGCTTTCTTT.